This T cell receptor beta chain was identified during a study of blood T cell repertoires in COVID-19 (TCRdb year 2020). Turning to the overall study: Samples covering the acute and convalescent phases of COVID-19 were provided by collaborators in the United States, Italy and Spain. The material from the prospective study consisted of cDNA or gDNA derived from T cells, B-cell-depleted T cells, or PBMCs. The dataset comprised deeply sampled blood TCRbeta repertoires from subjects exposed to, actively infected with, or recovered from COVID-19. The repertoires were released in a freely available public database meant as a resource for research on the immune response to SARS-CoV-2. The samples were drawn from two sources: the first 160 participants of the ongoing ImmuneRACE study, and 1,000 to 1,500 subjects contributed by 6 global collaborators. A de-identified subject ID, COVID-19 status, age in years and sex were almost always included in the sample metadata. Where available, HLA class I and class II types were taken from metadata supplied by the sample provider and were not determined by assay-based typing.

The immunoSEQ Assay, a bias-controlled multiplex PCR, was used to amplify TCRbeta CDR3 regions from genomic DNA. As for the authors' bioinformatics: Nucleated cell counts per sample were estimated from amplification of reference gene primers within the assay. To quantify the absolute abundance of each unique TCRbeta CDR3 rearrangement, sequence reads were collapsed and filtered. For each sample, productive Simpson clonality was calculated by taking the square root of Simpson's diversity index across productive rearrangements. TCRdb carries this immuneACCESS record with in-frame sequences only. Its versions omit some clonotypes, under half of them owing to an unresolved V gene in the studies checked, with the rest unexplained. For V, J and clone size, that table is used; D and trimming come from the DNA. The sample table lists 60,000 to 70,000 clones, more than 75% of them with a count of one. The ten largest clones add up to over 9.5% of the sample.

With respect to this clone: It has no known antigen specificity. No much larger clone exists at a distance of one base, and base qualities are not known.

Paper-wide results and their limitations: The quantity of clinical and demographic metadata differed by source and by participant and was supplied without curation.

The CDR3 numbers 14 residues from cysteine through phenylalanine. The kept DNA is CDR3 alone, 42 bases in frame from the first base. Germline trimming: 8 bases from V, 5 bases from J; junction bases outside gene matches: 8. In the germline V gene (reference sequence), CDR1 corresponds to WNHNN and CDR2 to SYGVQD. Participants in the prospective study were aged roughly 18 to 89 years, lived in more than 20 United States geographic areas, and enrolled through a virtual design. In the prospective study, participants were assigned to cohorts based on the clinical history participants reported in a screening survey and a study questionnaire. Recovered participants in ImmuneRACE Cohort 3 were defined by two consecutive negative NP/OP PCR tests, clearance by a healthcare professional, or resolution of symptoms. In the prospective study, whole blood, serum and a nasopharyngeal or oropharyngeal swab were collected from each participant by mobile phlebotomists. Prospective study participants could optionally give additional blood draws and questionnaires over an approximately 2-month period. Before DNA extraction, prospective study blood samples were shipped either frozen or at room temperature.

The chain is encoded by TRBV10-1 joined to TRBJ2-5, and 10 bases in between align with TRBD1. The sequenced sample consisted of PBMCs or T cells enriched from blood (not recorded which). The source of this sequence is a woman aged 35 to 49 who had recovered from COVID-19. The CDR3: CASPPGTGDETQYF. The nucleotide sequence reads TGCGCCAGCCCCCCCGGGACAGGGGATGAGACCCAGTACTTC.